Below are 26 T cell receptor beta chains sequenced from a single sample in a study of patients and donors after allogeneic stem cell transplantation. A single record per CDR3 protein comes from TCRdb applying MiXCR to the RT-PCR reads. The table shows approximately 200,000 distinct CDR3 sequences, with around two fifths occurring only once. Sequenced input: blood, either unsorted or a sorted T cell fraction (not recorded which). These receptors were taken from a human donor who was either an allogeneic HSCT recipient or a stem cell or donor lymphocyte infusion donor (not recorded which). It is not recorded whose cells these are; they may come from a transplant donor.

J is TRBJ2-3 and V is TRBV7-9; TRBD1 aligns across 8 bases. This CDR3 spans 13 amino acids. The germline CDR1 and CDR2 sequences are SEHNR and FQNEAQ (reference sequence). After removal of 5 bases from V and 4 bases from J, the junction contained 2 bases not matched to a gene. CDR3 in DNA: TGTGCCAGCAGCATACAGGGGGCAGATACGCAGTATTTT. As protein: CASSIQGADTQYF.

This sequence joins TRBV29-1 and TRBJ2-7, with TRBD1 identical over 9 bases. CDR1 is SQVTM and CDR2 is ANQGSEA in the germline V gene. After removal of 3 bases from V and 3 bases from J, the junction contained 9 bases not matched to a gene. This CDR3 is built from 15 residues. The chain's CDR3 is CSVDTGQGIYYEQYF. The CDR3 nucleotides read TGCAGCGTTGATACCGGACAGGGGATTTACTACGAGCAGTACTTC.

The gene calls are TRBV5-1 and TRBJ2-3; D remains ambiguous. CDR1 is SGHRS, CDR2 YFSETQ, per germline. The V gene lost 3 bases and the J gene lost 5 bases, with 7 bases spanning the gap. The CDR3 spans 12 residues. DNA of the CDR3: TGCGCCAGCAGCTACCCAGGAGATACGCAGTATTTT. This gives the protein CASSYPGDTQYF.

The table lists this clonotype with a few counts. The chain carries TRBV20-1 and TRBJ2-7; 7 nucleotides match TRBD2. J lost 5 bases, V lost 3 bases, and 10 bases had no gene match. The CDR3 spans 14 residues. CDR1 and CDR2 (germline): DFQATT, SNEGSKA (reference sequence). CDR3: CSASPLRDYHEQYF. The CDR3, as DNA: TGCAGTGCTAGTCCCCTCCGGGACTACCACGAGCAGTACTTC.

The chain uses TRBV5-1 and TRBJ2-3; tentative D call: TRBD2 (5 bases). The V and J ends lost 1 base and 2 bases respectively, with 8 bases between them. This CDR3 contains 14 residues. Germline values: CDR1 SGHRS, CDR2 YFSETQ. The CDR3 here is CASSLSGFTDTQYF. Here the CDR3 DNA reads TGCGCCAGCAGCTTGAGCGGTTTCACAGATACGCAGTATTTT. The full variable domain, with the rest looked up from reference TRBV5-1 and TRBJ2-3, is KAGVTQTPRYLIKTRGQQVTLSCSPISGHRSVSWYQQTPGQGLQFLFEYFSETQRNKGNFPGRFSGRQFSNSRSEMNVSTLELGDSALYLCASSLSGFTDTQYFGPGTRLTVL.

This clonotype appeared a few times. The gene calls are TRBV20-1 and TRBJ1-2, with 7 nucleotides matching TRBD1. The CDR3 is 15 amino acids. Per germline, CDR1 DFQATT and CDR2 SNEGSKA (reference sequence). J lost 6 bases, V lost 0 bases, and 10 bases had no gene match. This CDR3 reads CSARDEGAGINGYTF. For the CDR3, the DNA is TGCAGTGCTAGAGATGAGGGGGCCGGTATAAATGGCTACACCTTC.

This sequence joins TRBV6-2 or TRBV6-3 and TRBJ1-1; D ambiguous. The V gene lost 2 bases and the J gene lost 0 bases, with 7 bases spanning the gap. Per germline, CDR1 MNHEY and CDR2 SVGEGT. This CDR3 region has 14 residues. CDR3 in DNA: TGTGCCAGCAGTTACAGGCCTCTGAACACTGAAGCTTTCTTT. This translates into CASSYRPLNTEAFF.

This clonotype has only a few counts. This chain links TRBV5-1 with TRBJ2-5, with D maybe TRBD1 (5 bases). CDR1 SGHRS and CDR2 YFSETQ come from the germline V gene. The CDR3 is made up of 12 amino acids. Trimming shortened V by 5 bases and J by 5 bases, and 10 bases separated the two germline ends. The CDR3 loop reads CASRQGWETQYF. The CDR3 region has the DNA TGCGCCAGCAGGCAGGGTTGGGAGACCCAGTACTTC.

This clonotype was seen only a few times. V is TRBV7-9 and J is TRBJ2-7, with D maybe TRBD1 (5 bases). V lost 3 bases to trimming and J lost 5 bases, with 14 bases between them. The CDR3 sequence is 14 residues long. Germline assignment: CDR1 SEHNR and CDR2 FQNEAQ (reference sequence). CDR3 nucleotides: TGTGCCAGCAGCTTTCAGGGCCCTAATAACGAGCAGTACTTC. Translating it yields CASSFQGPNNEQYF.

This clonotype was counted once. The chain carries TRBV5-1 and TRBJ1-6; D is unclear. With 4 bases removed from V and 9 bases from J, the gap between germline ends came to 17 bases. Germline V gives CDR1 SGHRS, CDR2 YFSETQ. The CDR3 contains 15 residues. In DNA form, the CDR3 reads TGCGCCAGCAGCCCTATATACGGGGAATCTTCACCCCTCCACTTT. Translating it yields CASSPIYGESSPLHF.

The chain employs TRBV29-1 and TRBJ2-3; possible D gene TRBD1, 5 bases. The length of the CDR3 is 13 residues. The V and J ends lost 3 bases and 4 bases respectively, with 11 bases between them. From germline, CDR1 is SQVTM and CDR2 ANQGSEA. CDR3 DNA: TGCAGCGTTGATGTCCCCAGGGCAGATACGCAGTATTTT. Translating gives CSVDVPRADTQYF.

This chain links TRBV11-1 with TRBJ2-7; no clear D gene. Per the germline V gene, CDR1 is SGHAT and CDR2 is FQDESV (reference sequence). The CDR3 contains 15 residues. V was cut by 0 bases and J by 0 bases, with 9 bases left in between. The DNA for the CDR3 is TGTGCCAGCAGCTTAGCGGAACGGACCTCCTACGAGCAGTACTTC. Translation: CASSLAERTSYEQYF.

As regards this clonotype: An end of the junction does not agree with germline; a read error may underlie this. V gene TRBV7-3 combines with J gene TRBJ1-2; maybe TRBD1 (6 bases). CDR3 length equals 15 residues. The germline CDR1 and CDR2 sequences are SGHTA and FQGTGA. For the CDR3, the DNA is TGTGCAAGCAGCTTATACCCAGGGGCCCACTATGGCTACACCTTC. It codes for CASSLYPGAHYGYTF.

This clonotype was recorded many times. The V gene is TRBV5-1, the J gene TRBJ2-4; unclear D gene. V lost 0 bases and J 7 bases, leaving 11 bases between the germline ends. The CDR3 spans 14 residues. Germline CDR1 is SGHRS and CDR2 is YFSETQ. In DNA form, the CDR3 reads TGCGCCAGCAGCTTGGCGTTGGGCAGGAACATTCAGTACTTC. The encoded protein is CASSLALGRNIQYF. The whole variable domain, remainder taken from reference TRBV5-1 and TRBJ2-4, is KAGVTQTPRYLIKTRGQQVTLSCSPISGHRSVSWYQQTPGQGLQFLFEYFSETQRNKGNFPGRFSGRQFSNSRSEMNVSTLELGDSALYLCASSLALGRNIQYFGAGTRLSVL.

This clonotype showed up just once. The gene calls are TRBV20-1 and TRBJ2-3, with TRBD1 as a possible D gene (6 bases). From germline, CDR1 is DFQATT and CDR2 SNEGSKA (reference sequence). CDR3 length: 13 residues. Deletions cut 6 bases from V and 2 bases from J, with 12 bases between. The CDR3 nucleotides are TGCAGTGCCTCGAACAGGGACACAGATACGCAGTATTTT. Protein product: CSASNRDTDTQYF.

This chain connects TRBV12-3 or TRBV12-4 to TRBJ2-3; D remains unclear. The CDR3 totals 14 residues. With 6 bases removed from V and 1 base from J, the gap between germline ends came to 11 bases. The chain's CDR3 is CASSPRAGTDTQYF. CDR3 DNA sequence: TGTGCCAGCAGCCCCCGTGCCGGCACAGATACGCAGTATTTT.

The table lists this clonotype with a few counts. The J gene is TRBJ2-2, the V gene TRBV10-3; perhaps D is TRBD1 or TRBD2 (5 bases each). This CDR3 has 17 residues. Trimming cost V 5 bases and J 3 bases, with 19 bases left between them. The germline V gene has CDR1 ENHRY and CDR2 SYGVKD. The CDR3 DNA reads TGTGCCATCAGTAGGACAAGGGAGCCTGGGGACACCGGGGAGCTGTTTTTT. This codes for CAISRTREPGDTGELFF.

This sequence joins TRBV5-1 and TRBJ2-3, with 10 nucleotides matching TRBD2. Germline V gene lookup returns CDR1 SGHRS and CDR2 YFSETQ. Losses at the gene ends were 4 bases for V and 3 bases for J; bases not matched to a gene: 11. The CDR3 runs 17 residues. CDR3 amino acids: CASSLVGLAPGTDTQYF. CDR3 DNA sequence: TGCGCCAGCAGCCTGGTGGGACTAGCGCCGGGGACAGATACGCAGTATTTT.

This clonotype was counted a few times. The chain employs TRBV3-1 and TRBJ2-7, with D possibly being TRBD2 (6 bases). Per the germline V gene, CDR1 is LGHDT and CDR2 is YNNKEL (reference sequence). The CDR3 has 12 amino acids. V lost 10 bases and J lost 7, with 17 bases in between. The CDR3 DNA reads TGTGCCATCGGCGGAGGGTCCCAGGAGCAGTACTTC. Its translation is CAIGGGSQEQYF.

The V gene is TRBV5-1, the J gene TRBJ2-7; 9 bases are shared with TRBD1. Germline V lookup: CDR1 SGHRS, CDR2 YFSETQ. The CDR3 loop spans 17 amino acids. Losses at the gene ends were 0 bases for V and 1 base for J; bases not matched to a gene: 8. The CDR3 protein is CASSLEPADRGSYEQYF. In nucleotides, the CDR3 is TGCGCCAGCAGCTTGGAGCCGGCCGACAGGGGGTCCTACGAGCAGTACTTC.

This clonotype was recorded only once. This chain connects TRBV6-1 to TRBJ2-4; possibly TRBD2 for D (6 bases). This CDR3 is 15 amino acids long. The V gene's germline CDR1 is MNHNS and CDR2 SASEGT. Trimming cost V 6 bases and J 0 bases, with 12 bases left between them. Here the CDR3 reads CASRGLILAKNIQYF. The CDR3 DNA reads TGTGCCAGCAGGGGACTCATACTAGCCAAAAACATTCAGTACTTC.

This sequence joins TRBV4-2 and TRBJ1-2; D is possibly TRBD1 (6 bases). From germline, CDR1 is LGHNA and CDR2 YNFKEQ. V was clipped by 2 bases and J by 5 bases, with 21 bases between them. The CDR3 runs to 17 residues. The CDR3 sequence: CASSQTLPGHRLYGYTF. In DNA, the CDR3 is TGTGCCAGCAGCCAAACCCTACCGGGACACCGCCTTTATGGCTACACCTTC.

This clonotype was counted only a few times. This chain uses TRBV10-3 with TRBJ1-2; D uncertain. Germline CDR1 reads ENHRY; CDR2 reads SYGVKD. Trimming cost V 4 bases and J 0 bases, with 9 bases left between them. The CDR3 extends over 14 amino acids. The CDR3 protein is CAISGGGSNYGYTF. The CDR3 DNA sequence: TGTGCCATCAGTGGTGGCGGTTCTAACTATGGCTACACCTTC.

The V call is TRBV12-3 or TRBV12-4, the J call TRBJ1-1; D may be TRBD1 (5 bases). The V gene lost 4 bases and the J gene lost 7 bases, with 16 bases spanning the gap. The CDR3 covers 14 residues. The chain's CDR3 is CASSSDSFRLEAFF. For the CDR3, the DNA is TGTGCCAGCAGTTCCGACAGTTTTCGCCTTGAAGCTTTCTTT.

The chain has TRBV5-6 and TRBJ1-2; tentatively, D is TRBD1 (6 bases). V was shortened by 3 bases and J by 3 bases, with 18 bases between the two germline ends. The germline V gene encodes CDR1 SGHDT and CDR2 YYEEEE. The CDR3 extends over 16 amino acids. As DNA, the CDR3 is TGTGCCAGCAGCTCACCTAACAGGGCGAGGGACTATGGCTACACCTTC. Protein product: CASSSPNRARDYGYTF.

The CDR3 coding sequence is TGTGCCACCAGTGATACTGGGACTAGCTACGAGCAGTACTTC. It codes for CATSDTGTSYEQYF. This chain connects TRBV24-1 to TRBJ2-7; TRBD2 aligns across 8 bases. CDR1 and CDR2 from the germline V gene are KGHDR and SFDVKD. The CDR3 loop spans 14 amino acids. V trimming: 3 bases; J trimming: 3 bases; junction bases outside the gene matches: 3.